This T cell receptor (beta chain) appears in the sequencing data of a study of blood T cell repertoires in COVID-19. Study information: Some COVID-19 samples were acute and others convalescent; all came from the United States, Italy and Spain. PBMCs, B-cell-depleted T cells, or T cells provided the cDNA or gDNA that made up the material.

CDR1 and CDR2 from the germline V gene are MDHEN and SYDVKM. This CDR3 comprises 12 residues. Trimming shortened V by 5 bases and J by 0 bases, and 2 bases separated the two germline ends. Original processing notes: Counts of nucleated cells, estimated from reference gene primer amplification, were obtained. Sequenced by immunoSEQ multiplex PCR; TCRdb stores in-frame clones only, minus some. The V and J calls and clone size were taken over from that table, and D and trimming were inferred from the DNA. The repertoire holds a few hundred thousand clones, with 85% as singletons. Sequenced material: peripheral blood. The clonotype comes from a woman aged 45-59 years with active or convalescent COVID-19. This chain joins TRBV28 and TRBJ1-3; D call uncertain. CDR3 DNA sequence: TGTGCCAGCAGTCGCTCTGGAAACACCATATATTTT. Amino acids: CASSRSGNTIYF.